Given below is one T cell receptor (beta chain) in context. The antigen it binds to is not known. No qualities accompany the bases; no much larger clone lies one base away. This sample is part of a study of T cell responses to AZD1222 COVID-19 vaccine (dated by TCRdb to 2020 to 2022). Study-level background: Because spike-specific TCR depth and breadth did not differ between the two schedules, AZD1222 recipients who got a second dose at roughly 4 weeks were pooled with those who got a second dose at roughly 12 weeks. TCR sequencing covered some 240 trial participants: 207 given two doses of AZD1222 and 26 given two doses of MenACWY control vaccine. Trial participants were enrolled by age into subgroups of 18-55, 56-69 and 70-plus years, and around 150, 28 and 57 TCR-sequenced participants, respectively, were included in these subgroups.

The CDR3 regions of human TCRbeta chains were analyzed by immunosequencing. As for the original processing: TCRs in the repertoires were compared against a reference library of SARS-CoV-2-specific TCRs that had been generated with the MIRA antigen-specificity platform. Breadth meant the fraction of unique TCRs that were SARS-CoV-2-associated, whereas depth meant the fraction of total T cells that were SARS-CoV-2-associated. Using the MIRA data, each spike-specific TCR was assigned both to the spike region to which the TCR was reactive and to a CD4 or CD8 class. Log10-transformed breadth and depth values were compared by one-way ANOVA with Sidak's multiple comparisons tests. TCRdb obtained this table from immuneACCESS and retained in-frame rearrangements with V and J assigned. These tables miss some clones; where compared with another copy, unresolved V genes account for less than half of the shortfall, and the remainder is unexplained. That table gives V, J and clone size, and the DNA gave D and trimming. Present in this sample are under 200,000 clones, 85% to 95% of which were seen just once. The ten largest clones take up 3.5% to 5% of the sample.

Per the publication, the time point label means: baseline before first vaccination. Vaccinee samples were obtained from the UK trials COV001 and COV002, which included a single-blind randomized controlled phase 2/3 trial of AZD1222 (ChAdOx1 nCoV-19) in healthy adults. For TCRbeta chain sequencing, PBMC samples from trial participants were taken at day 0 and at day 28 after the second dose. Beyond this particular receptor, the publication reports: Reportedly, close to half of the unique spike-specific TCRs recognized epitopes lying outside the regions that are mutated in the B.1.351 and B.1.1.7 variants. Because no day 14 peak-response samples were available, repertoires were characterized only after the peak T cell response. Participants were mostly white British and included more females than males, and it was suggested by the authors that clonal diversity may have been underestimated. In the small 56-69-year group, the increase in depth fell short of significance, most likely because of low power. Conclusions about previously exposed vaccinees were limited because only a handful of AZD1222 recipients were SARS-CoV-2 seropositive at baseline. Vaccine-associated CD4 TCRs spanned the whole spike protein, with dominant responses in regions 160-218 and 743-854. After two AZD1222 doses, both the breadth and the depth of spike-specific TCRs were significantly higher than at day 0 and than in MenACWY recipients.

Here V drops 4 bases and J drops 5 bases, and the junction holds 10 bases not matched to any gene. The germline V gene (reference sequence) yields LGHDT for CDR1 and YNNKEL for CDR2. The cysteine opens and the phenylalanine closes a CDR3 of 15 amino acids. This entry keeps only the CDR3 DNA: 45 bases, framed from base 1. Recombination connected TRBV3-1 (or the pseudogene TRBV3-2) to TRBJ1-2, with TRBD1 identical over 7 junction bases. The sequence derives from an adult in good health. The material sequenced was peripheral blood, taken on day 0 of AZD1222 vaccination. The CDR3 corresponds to CASSPYPGTVYGYTF. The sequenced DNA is TGTGCCAGCAGCCCTTATCCCGGGACAGTATATGGCTACACCTTC.